One and the same sample provided the 21 T cell receptor beta chains below, sequenced in a study of cytomegalovirus exposure and HLA in healthy donors. PCR amplification relied on 60 Vbeta primers (plus 13 Jbeta primers). TCRdb's table, derived via immunoSEQ multiplex PCR, lists solely in-frame clones and lacks some. The sample lists about 160,000 clones; more than 65% were seen once. The source material was PBMCs. The receptor source for this set is a woman in her thirties or forties in good health and CMV-seropositive.

V gene TRBV5-4 combines with J gene TRBJ1-2; D perhaps matches TRBD1 (5 bases). Germline CDR1 is SGHNT and CDR2 is YYREEE (reference sequence). This CDR3 is 14 amino acids long. V lost 4 bases and J 4 bases, leaving 14 bases between the germline ends. This CDR3 reads CASSPAQGFYGYTF. In DNA form, the CDR3 reads TGTGCCAGCAGCCCAGCCCAGGGTTTCTATGGCTACACCTTC.

The chain carries TRBV7-2 and TRBJ2-7; TRBD1 might be the D (6 bases). Trimming cost V 5 bases and J 2 bases, with 10 bases left between them. From germline, CDR1 is SGHTA and CDR2 FQGNSA. This CDR3 is 13 amino acids long. Here the CDR3 reads CASSVQGPYEQYF. Here the CDR3 DNA reads TGTGCCAGCAGCGTACAGGGTCCCTACGAGCAGTACTTC.

This clone was observed once. The chain has TRBV6-6 and TRBJ1-3, with D possibly TRBD1 on 6 matching bases. Trimming stripped 11 bases from V and 0 bases from J, with 17 bases between. The V gene's germline CDR1 is MNHNY and CDR2 SVGAGI (reference sequence). This CDR3 comprises 15 residues. The CDR3 nucleotides read TGTGCCGGACTCCCCACAGGGCACTCTGGAAACACCATATATTTT. This codes for CAGLPTGHSGNTIYF.

J is TRBJ2-5 and V is TRBV11-3; unclear D gene. Per the germline V gene, CDR1 is SGHNT and CDR2 is YENEEA. The CDR3 spans 12 residues. Trimming stripped 5 bases from V and 5 bases from J, with 9 bases between. CDR3 sequence: CASSLNRETQYF. As DNA, the CDR3 is TGTGCCAGCAGCCTCAACCGGGAGACCCAGTACTTC.

This clone has just a few counts. One junction end does not reproduce the germline sequence, and a read error may be involved. The chain combines TRBV7-2 with TRBJ1-1; 7 bases map to TRBD1. CDR3 size: 14 residues. Germline CDR1 reads SGHTA; CDR2 reads FQGNSA. The CDR3 loop reads CASSRQGLNPEAFF. DNA of the CDR3: TGTGCCAGCAGTCGACAGGGATTGAACCCTGAAGCTTTCTTT.

The chain combines TRBV5-4 with TRBJ2-3, with TRBD1 matching 9 bases. The germline V gene encodes CDR1 SGHNT and CDR2 YYREEE (reference sequence). The CDR3 has 15 residues. The J segment lost 5 bases and the V segment lost 5 bases, leaving 9 bases of the junction unmatched. The CDR3 DNA reads as TGTGCCAGCAGGCGTACGGGACAGGGATTAGATACGCAGTATTTT. Protein: CASRRTGQGLDTQYF.

This clone was found a few times. The chain links TRBV28 to TRBJ2-2, with TRBD2 as a possible D gene (6 bases). This CDR3 has 12 amino acids. Germline CDR1 is MDHEN and CDR2 is SYDVKM. V was clipped by 7 bases and J by 5 bases, with 8 bases between them. CDR3 loop: CASTRGTGELFF. In nucleotides, the CDR3 is TGTGCCAGCACCCGGGGGACCGGGGAGCTGTTTTTT.

As concerns this clone: The germline gene is not matched at one end of the junction; a read error may be the cause. The genes are TRBV29-1 and TRBJ1-2; D gene uncertain. From germline, CDR1 is SQVTM and CDR2 ANQGSEA. The CDR3 is 13 residues long. Written as DNA, the CDR3 is TGCAGCGTTGGTCGGAGGCAGAGTGATGGCTACCCCTTC. This gives the protein CSVGRRQSDGYPF.

The chain joins TRBV19 to TRBJ1-2; no firm D call. The CDR3 extends over 14 amino acids. CDR1 and CDR2 (germline): LNHDA, SQIVND (reference sequence). Trimming removed 0 bases at V and 1 base at J, with 6 bases between. The CDR3 protein is CASSIDGNNYGYTF. For the CDR3, the DNA is TGTGCCAGTAGTATAGATGGCAATAACTATGGCTACACCTTC.

This clone turned up a few times. The chain recombines TRBV4-3 with TRBJ2-1; a weak D match, TRBD2 (7 bases). The CDR3 totals 15 residues. The germline CDR1 and CDR2 sequences are LGHNA and YSLEER. V was shortened by 1 base and J by 5 bases, with 12 bases between the two germline ends. CDR3 bases: TGCGCCAGCAGCCAAGGGGGGGGCGGGAACAATGAGCAGTTCTTC. It translates to CASSQGGGGNNEQFF.

This clone has a handful of counts. The chain uses TRBV27 and TRBJ2-6; 8 bases fit TRBD2. The ends lost 6 bases at V and 2 bases at J; junction bases unmatched: 6. Germline-derived CDR1 and CDR2 are MNHEY and SMNVEV (reference sequence). The CDR3 spans 16 residues. As DNA, the CDR3 is TGTGCCAGCAGCCCTCAAGCGGGGGCTGGGGCCAACGTCCTGACTTTC. Translated: CASSPQAGAGANVLTF.

Only a few counts were recorded for this clone. The rearrangement joins TRBV28 to TRBJ2-7, with D tentatively TRBD1 (6 bases). CDR1 and CDR2 from the germline V gene are MDHEN and SYDVKM. V lost 7 bases, J lost 3 bases, and 10 bases lay in between. The CDR3 contains 12 residues. CDR3 coding DNA: TGTGCCAGCAACGGACAGCACTACGAGCAGTACTTC. Amino acid sequence: CASNGQHYEQYF.

This sequence joins TRBV23-1 and TRBJ1-1; D not certain. TRBV23-1 belongs to the ORF category, with a function that is uncertain. The CDR3 consists of 14 residues. V lost 3 bases, J lost 0 bases, and 8 bases lay in between. CDR3 amino acids: CASSHARLNTEAFF. The DNA for the CDR3 is TGCGCCAGCAGTCATGCCAGGCTGAACACTGAAGCTTTCTTT.

The chain links TRBV13 to TRBJ2-3; D is ambiguous. Trimming removed 2 bases from V and 1 base from J, with 10 bases in between. From germline, CDR1 is PRHDT and CDR2 FYEKMQ (reference sequence). The CDR3 spans 15 residues. CDR3: CASSLSSEGTDTQYF. The CDR3 nucleotides read TGTGCCAGCAGCTTAAGCTCTGAGGGCACAGATACGCAGTATTTT. Variable domain in full (rest from reference TRBV13 and TRBJ2-3): AAGVIQSPRHLIKEKRETATLKCYPIPRHDTVYWYQQGPGQDPQFLISFYEKMQSDKGSIPDRFSAQQFSDYHSELNMSSLELGDSALYFCASSLSSEGTDTQYFGPGTRLTVL.

The gene calls are TRBV7-9 and TRBJ1-1; a weak D match, TRBD1 (5 bases). V gave up 4 bases and J gave up 5 bases, with 20 bases separating them. The CDR3 runs to 16 residues. Per the germline V gene, CDR1 is SEHNR and CDR2 is FQNEAQ (reference sequence). In DNA, the CDR3 is TGTGCCAGCAGCTCCCCCGGGGGGGGGAGAGAGACTGAAGCTTTCTTT. Protein: CASSSPGGGRETEAFF.

This clone was picked up a small number of times. V is TRBV18 and J is TRBJ1-2, with 7 bases matching TRBD1. Trimming cost V 4 bases and J 1 base; bases outside gene matches: 12. Germline V gene sequence: CDR1 KGHSH, CDR2 LQKENI. The CDR3 sequence is 17 residues long. This chain's CDR3 is CASSQMGQTRDNYGYTF. The CDR3 DNA reads as TGTGCCAGCTCACAAATGGGACAGACGAGAGATAACTATGGCTACACCTTC.

The chain employs TRBV5-1 and TRBJ2-5; 7 nucleotides line up with TRBD2. With V trimmed by 0 bases and J by 2 bases, 7 bases remained unmatched. CDR1 and CDR2 from the germline V gene are SGHRS and YFSETQ. The CDR3 covers 16 residues. CDR3 amino acids: CASSLEGGRGQETQYF. CDR3 in DNA: TGCGCCAGCAGCTTGGAGGGCGGGAGAGGACAAGAGACCCAGTACTTC.

The genes are TRBV5-1 and TRBJ2-7, with TRBD2 identical over 9 bases. J lost 2 bases, V lost 2 bases, and 8 bases had no gene match. The CDR3 length is 16 residues. CDR1 SGHRS and CDR2 YFSETQ come from the germline V gene. CDR3 sequence reads: CASSFPSSGDPYEQYF. The CDR3 DNA sequence: TGCGCCAGCAGCTTTCCGTCTAGCGGGGACCCCTACGAGCAGTACTTC.

This rearrangement joins TRBV4-3 to TRBJ2-7, with D possibly matching TRBD1 (6 bases). The CDR3 extends over 14 amino acids. Germline V gives CDR1 LGHNA, CDR2 YSLEER. V was clipped by 2 bases and J by 0 bases, with 8 bases between them. CDR3 nucleotide sequence: TGCGCCAGCAGCCAAATGACAGGCTCCTACGAGCAGTACTTC. Amino acid sequence: CASSQMTGSYEQYF.

The sample holds one count of this clone. The chain carries TRBV6-5 and TRBJ1-1, with D possibly matching TRBD1 (5 bases). V was shortened by 6 bases and J by 5 bases, with 16 bases between the two germline ends. Per germline, CDR1 MNHEY and CDR2 SVGAGI. The CDR3 consists of 14 residues. The CDR3 DNA sequence: TGTGCCAGCAGATTCTCGCAGGGTTGGACTGAAGCTTTCTTT. Encoded protein: CASRFSQGWTEAFF.

This clone was detected only a few times. The chain uses TRBV6-5 and TRBJ1-5; D ambiguous. V lost 0 bases and J lost 7, with 7 bases in between. CDR1 is MNHEY and CDR2 is SVGAGI in the germline V gene. There are 13 residues in the CDR3. The CDR3 protein is CASSYSERQPQHF. CDR3 nucleotides: TGTGCCAGCAGTTACTCGGAGCGCCAGCCCCAGCATTTT.